Given below is one TCR beta chain in context. Antigen unknown. This entry belongs to a study of CXCR3-negative and CXCR3-positive naive CD8 T cells. Germline V gives CDR1 SEHNR, CDR2 FQNEAQ (reference sequence). This CDR3 region has 17 residues. UMI-labeled 5' RACE TRB cDNA libraries were prepared from the cells. TCRdb re-called the 5' RACE reads; one entry per CDR3 protein, DNA not given. Here the sample table reports some 130,000 distinct CDR3 sequences. Findings and caveats of the study: Memory cells diverged, while naive CXCR3-positive and CXCR3-negative cells had similar TRBV-TRBJ usage.

The chain couples TRBV7-9 to TRBJ2-3; TCRdb reports TRBD2, a call that lacks DNA to check it against. Material: naive CXCR3- CD8+ T cells from blood. The sample's subset: CD45RO-CCR7+CD27+CD95- naive CD8+ T cells lacking CXCR3 (TNR3-). The clonotype comes from a human donor in good health. Some clones in this sample may be carry-over from other donors' samples. The CDR3 spells CASSPGLAGGYTDTQYF. The complete variable domain, with remaining parts taken from reference TRBV7-9 and TRBJ2-3, reads DTGVSQNPRHKITKRGQNVTFRCDPISEHNRLYWYRQTLGQGPEFLTYFQNEAQLEKSRLLSDRFSAERPKGSFSTLEIQRTEQGDSAMYLCASSPGLAGGYTDTQYFGPGTRLTVL.